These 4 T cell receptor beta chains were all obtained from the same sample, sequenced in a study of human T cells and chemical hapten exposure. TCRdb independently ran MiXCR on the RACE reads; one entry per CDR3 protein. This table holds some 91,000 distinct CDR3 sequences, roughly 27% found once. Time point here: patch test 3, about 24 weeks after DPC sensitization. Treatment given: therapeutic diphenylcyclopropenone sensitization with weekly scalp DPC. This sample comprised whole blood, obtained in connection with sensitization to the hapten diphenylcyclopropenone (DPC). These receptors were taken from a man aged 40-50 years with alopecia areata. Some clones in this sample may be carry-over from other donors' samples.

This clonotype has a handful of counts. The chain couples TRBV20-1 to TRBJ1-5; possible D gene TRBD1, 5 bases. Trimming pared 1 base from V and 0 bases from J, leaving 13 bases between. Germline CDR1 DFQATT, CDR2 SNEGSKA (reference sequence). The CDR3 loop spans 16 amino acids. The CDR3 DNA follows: TGCAGTGCTAGAGGGAGGGAGGGGTATAGCAATCAGCCCCAGCATTTT. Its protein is CSARGREGYSNQPQHF.

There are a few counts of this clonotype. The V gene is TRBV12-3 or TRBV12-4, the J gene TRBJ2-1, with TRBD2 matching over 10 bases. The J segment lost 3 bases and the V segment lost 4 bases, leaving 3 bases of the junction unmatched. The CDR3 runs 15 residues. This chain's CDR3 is CASSWTSGDYNEQFF. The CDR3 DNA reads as TGTGCCAGCAGTTGGACTAGCGGAGACTACAATGAGCAGTTCTTC.

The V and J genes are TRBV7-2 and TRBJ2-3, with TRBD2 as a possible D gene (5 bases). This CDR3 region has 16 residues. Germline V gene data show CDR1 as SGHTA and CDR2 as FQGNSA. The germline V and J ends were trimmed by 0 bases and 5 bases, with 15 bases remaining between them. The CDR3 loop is CASSLASSLSRDTQYF. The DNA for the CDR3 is TGTGCCAGCAGCTTAGCGTCTAGCCTTTCGAGAGATACGCAGTATTTT.

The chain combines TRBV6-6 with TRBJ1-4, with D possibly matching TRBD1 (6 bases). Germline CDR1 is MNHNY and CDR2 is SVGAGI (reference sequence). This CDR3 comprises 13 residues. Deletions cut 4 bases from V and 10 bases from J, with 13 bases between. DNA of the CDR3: TGTGCCAGCAGTTCTTCAGGAGGGGGAAAACTGTTTTTT. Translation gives CASSSSGGGKLFF.